The 27 T cell receptor beta chains below come from one sample, sequenced in a study of PD-1 blockade in classical Hodgkin lymphoma. The repertoire was sequenced with immunoSEQ multiplex PCR; TCRdb's copy has only in-frame clones and lacks some. In the table there are about 21,000 clones, over 70% of which are singletons. Time point noted: cycle 4 day 1 (C4D1), after 5 to 7 weeks of nivolumab. Every single patient, without exception, relapsed after autologous stem cell transplantation, and brentuximab vedotin exposure varied. Sample: peripheral blood mononuclear cells (PBMCs), taken before the fourth cycle of nivolumab. The receptors here all came from a human donor with classical Hodgkin lymphoma.

The rearrangement links TRBV4-2 to TRBJ1-1, with TRBD1 identical over 9 bases. The V segment lost 4 bases and the J segment 1 base; nucleotides outside the gene matches: 1. In germline, CDR1 is LGHNA, CDR2 YNFKEQ. The CDR3 sequence is 14 residues long. The CDR3: CASSLGQGNTEAFF. The CDR3, as DNA: TGTGCCAGCAGCCTGGGACAGGGGAACACTGAAGCTTTCTTT.

The chain uses TRBV7-7 and TRBJ2-1; 12 nucleotides line up with TRBD2. Germline loops: CDR1 SSHAT, CDR2 FNYEAQ (reference sequence). The V and J ends lost 5 bases and 3 bases, in that order; junction bases with no gene match: 2. The CDR3 has 15 residues. As DNA, the CDR3 is TGTGCCAGCAGCCCGACTAGCGGGAGCTACAATGAGCAGTTCTTC. Amino acid sequence: CASSPTSGSYNEQFF. Based on the CDR3 plus reference TRBV7-7 and TRBJ2-1, the full variable domain is GAGVSQSPRYKVTKRGQDVTLRCDPISSHATLYWYQQALGQGPEFLTYFNYEAQPDKSGLPSDRFSAERPEGSISTLTIQRTEQRDSAMYRCASSPTSGSYNEQFFGPGTRLTVL.

The CDR3 DNA reads as TGTGCCTGGGTCCCCCCGGGACAGGGTCTGGAGACCCAGTACTTC. Protein sequence: CAWVPPGQGLETQYF. V is TRBV30 and J is TRBJ2-5; 9 positions agree with TRBD1. The CDR3 is 15 residues long. With 5 bases clipped from V and 5 bases from J, the junction kept 12 bases outside the gene matches. CDR1 is GTSNPN and CDR2 is SVGIG in the germline V gene (reference sequence).

V and J are TRBV19 and TRBJ2-2, with a tentative D call TRBD1 (5 bases). Germline CDR1 and CDR2: LNHDA and SQIVND (reference sequence). The CDR3 spans 13 residues. Trimming stripped 8 bases from V and 2 bases from J, with 9 bases between. CDR3 DNA: TGTGCCAGTGCTGACAGTAACACCGGGGAGCTGTTTTTT. Translating it yields CASADSNTGELFF. Drawing the rest from reference TRBV19 and TRBJ2-2, the complete variable domain is DGGITQSPKYLFRKEGQNVTLSCEQNLNHDAMYWYRQDPGQGLRLIYYSQIVNDFQKGDIAEGYSVSREKKESFPLTVTSAQKNPTAFYLCASADSNTGELFFGEGSRLTVL.

The chain couples TRBV6-6 to TRBJ2-1; 10 bases line up with TRBD2. V shed 7 bases and J 7 bases; nucleotides not matched to a gene: 7. Germline CDR1 reads MNHNY; CDR2 reads SVGAGI (reference sequence). The CDR3 extends over 14 amino acids. This CDR3 reads CASTLKREGNEQFF. The DNA for the CDR3 is TGTGCCAGCACCCTGAAGCGGGAGGGGAATGAGCAGTTCTTC.

The chain has TRBV6-1 and TRBJ2-2; D perhaps matches TRBD1 (5 bases). The CDR3 is 15 residues long. CDR1 is MNHNS, CDR2 SASEGT, per germline. V was shortened by 6 bases and J by 1 base, with 12 bases between the two germline ends. CDR3 nucleotide sequence: TGTGCCAGCAGGATGGGGCCGCTGAACACCGGGGAGCTGTTTTTT. Encoded protein: CASRMGPLNTGELFF.

J is TRBJ2-7 and V is TRBV9, with D unresolved. The germline V and J ends were trimmed by 2 bases and 2 bases, with 11 bases remaining between them. The CDR3 has 14 residues. Germline CDR1 and CDR2: SGDLS and YYNGEE. The CDR3 nucleotides read TGTGCCAGCAGCGTTTCACAAAACCCCTACGAGCAGTACTTC. It is translated as CASSVSQNPYEQYF.

The rearrangement uses TRBV2 and TRBJ2-5; D unclear. CDR3 size: 12 residues. Germline values: CDR1 SNHLY, CDR2 FYNNEI. Trimming left V 4 bases short and J 4 bases short, with 7 bases between. The CDR3, as DNA: TGTGCCAGCAGTGCGGTCACAGAGACCCAGTACTTC. It is translated as CASSAVTETQYF.

V usage is TRBV5-4 and J usage is TRBJ2-3, with 7 bases that match TRBD2. Per the germline V gene, CDR1 is SGHNT and CDR2 is YYREEE (reference sequence). The CDR3 runs to 13 residues. The J segment lost 6 bases and the V segment lost 5 bases, leaving 6 bases of the junction unmatched. CDR3 in amino acids: CASSPGLPDTQYF. The CDR3 nucleotides read TGTGCCAGCAGTCCGGGACTACCGGATACGCAGTATTTT.

This chain joins TRBV27 and TRBJ2-7; TRBD2 aligns across 10 bases. Unmatched junction bases numbered 19, after V lost 0 bases and J lost 5 bases. This CDR3 spans 20 amino acids. Germline V gene lookup returns CDR1 MNHEY and CDR2 SMNVEV (reference sequence). As DNA, the CDR3 is TGTGCCAGCAGTTTATCGCCGAGGGAGTTGAAAGCGGGAGGGGGACACGAGCAGTACTTC. The encoded protein is CASSLSPRELKAGGGHEQYF.

This clone is a singleton in its sample. V is TRBV11-1 and J is TRBJ2-7, with D tentatively TRBD1 (5 bases). The V gene lost 5 bases and the J gene lost 0 bases, with 17 bases spanning the gap. The CDR3 covers 16 residues. Germline assignment: CDR1 SGHAT and CDR2 FQDESV (reference sequence). The CDR3 is CASSPPDRIGSYEQYF. The CDR3 DNA sequence: TGTGCCAGCAGCCCCCCCGACAGAATCGGCTCCTACGAGCAGTACTTC. Full variable domain (remainder filled in from reference TRBV11-1 and TRBJ2-7): EAEVAQSPRYKITEKSQAVAFWCDPISGHATLYWYRQILGQGPELLVQFQDESVVDDSQLPKDRFSAERLKGVDSTLKIQPAELGDSAMYLCASSPPDRIGSYEQYFGPGTRLTVT.

A word on this clone: The junction departs from the called germline gene at one end, perhaps through a read error. V is TRBV4-1 and J is TRBJ1-1; D possibly corresponds to TRBD1 (5 bases). The germline V gene has CDR1 MGHRA and CDR2 YSYEKL. This CDR3 comprises 15 residues. The chain's CDR3 is CASSQEWGTNSEAFF. CDR3 bases: TGCGCCAGCAGCCAAGAGTGGGGCACGAACTCTGAAGCTTTCTTT.

The chain combines TRBV9 with TRBJ2-3; a weak D match, TRBD1 (7 bases). This CDR3 spans 15 amino acids. Trimming left V 0 bases short and J 3 bases short, with 11 bases between. Germline assignment: CDR1 SGDLS and CDR2 YYNGEE. The CDR3 bases are TGTGCCAGCAGCGTAGATCAGGGGGGAACAGATACGCAGTATTTT. It codes for CASSVDQGGTDTQYF.

The CDR3 reads CASTVWGQGMETQYF. CDR3 nucleotide sequence: TGTGCCAGCACCGTGTGGGGACAGGGGATGGAGACCCAGTACTTC. This chain uses TRBV6-1 with TRBJ2-5, with 10 bases matching TRBD1. There are 15 residues in the CDR3. Per germline, CDR1 MNHNS and CDR2 SASEGT. The V segment lost 7 bases and the J segment 5 bases; nucleotides outside the gene matches: 10.

This clone was counted only a few times. The genes are TRBV10-2 and TRBJ2-7; 8 nucleotides match TRBD2. J lost 2 bases, V lost 0 bases, and 3 bases had no gene match. Per the germline V gene, CDR1 is WSHSY and CDR2 is SAAADI. CDR3 length: 15 amino acids. The CDR3, as DNA: TGCGCCAGCAGTGAGTCTAGCGGGGTTGCCTACGAGCAGTACTTC. Its translation: CASSESSGVAYEQYF.

The chain is built from TRBV28 and TRBJ2-7, with 11 bases that match TRBD2. Germline V gene data show CDR1 as MDHEN and CDR2 as SYDVKM. This CDR3 contains 17 residues. The V gene end was trimmed by 0 bases and the J gene end by 6 bases; junction bases not matched to a gene: 10. The CDR3 sequence is CASSLWELAGGPGEQYF. The CDR3 DNA reads TGTGCCAGCAGTTTATGGGAATTAGCGGGAGGGCCGGGCGAGCAGTACTTC.

Written as DNA, the CDR3 is TGTGCCACGACCCGTACTCAGGGTGTTGGGCGAGCCAAAAACATTCAGTACTTC. It encodes CATTRTQGVGRAKNIQYF. This sequence joins TRBV19 and TRBJ2-4, with D perhaps matching TRBD1 (5 bases). Germline V gives CDR1 LNHDA, CDR2 SQIVND (reference sequence). V dropped 10 bases and J dropped 0 bases, with 25 bases sitting between them. The CDR3 is made up of 18 amino acids.

This rearrangement joins TRBV19 to TRBJ2-2; 9 bases line up with TRBD1. Germline V CDR1 and CDR2: LNHDA, SQIVND (reference sequence). Trimming cost V 4 bases and J 8 bases; bases outside gene matches: 14. This CDR3 spans 17 amino acids. CDR3 residues: CASSRTGGSFNSGELFF. The CDR3 DNA follows: TGTGCCAGTAGTAGAACAGGGGGCTCGTTTAACTCGGGGGAGCTGTTTTTT.

This sequence joins TRBV6-6 and TRBJ1-2; D not resolved. The CDR3 is 13 residues long. The ends were cut back, 6 bases at V and 4 bases at J, with 12 bases in the middle. The germline CDR1 and CDR2 sequences are MNHNY and SVGAGI (reference sequence). The CDR3 DNA reads as TGTGCCAGCAGCGAGGGATTTTCCTATGGCTACACCTTC. Translation: CASSEGFSYGYTF.

This clone was counted a single time. The chain employs TRBV5-1 and TRBJ2-7; 9 nucleotides line up with TRBD1. The germline V gene encodes CDR1 SGHRS and CDR2 YFSETQ. There are 14 residues in the CDR3. The V gene end was trimmed by 4 bases and the J gene end by 11 bases; junction bases not matched to a gene: 13. DNA for the CDR3: TGCGCCAGCAGCCTTACAGGGGGCGTCTCCGGGGAGTACTTC. Amino acids: CASSLTGGVSGEYF.

The chain couples TRBV18 to TRBJ1-1; no definite D call. Germline V gene lookup returns CDR1 KGHSH and CDR2 LQKENI. V was pared by 3 bases and J by 8 bases, with 19 bases between. The CDR3 is 15 amino acids. The CDR3: CASSPGIGRGMEAFF. CDR3 nucleotide sequence: TGTGCCAGCTCACCCGGCATAGGGCGGGGAATGGAAGCTTTCTTT.

The chain uses TRBV29-1 and TRBJ2-5; TRBD1 agrees at 7 bases. This CDR3 spans 13 amino acids. V lost 6 bases, J lost 4 bases, and 8 bases stayed unmatched. Germline CDR1 and CDR2: SQVTM and ANQGSEA. CDR3: CSVEQTGRETQYF. DNA of the CDR3: TGCAGCGTCGAGCAGACAGGGAGAGAGACCCAGTACTTC.

The gene calls are TRBV2 and TRBJ2-1, with D perhaps matching TRBD1 (6 bases). Trimming cost V 4 bases and J 10 bases, with 20 bases left between them. CDR3 size: 15 residues. The V gene's germline CDR1 is SNHLY and CDR2 FYNNEI. Here the CDR3 reads CASSAHITGTPEQFF. CDR3 DNA: TGTGCCAGCAGTGCACACATAACCGGGACACCAGAGCAGTTCTTC.

The V and J genes are TRBV7-2 and TRBJ2-7, with 10 bases lining up with TRBD2. This CDR3 is built from 16 residues. Germline CDR1 reads SGHTA; CDR2 reads FQGNSA. The V gene end was trimmed by 1 base and the J gene end by 5 bases; junction bases not matched to a gene: 8. Here the CDR3 DNA reads TGTGCCAGCAGCTTAGATCTAGCGGGGGCCTACCACGAGCAGTACTTC. It is translated as CASSLDLAGAYHEQYF.

This clone was found a few times. This rearrangement joins TRBV2 to TRBJ2-5; the D is unclear. Germline V lookup: CDR1 SNHLY, CDR2 FYNNEI. The CDR3 runs to 9 residues. The V gene lost 11 bases and the J gene lost 2 bases, with 3 bases spanning the gap. The CDR3 DNA reads as TGTGCCGTACAAGAGACCCAGTACTTC. Translated: CAVQETQYF.

The chain links TRBV28 to TRBJ2-1; 9 bases fit TRBD1. This CDR3 spans 16 amino acids. Trimming at V came to 2 bases and at J to 7 bases, leaving 9 bases not matched to a gene. Germline values: CDR1 MDHEN, CDR2 SYDVKM. As DNA, the CDR3 is TGTGCCAGCAGTTTACCACGGGGACAGGGAGGAAATGAGCAGTTCTTC. Translating gives CASSLPRGQGGNEQFF.

V and J are TRBV28 and TRBJ1-5; 9 bases are a match to TRBD1. The CDR3 spans 18 residues. The V and J ends lost 4 bases and 0 bases, in that order; junction bases with no gene match: 10. Germline values: CDR1 MDHEN, CDR2 SYDVKM. CDR3 residues: CASSSFPGQGSSNQPQHF. In DNA form, the CDR3 reads TGTGCCAGCAGTTCTTTTCCGGGACAGGGAAGTAGCAATCAGCCCCAGCATTTT.